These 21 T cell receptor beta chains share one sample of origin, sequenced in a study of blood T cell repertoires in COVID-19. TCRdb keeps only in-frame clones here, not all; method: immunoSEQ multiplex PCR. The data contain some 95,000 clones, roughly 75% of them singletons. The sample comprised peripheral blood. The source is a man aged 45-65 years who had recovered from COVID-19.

CDR3 amino acids: CARQSAGVRAPSEQYF. In DNA form, the CDR3 reads TGTGCCAGACAATCCGCCGGGGTGAGGGCCCCCTCCGAGCAGTACTTC. The chain has TRBV19 and TRBJ2-7; a weak D match, TRBD2 (5 bases). Trimming removed 9 bases from V and 6 bases from J, with 27 bases in between. Germline V lookup: CDR1 LNHDA, CDR2 SQIVND (reference sequence). The CDR3 spans 16 residues.

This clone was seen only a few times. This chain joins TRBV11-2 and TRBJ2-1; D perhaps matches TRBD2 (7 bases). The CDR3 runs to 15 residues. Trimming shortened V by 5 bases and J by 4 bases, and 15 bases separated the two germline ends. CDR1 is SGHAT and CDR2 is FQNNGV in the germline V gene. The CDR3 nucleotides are TGTGCCAGCAGCCCAGGGGCGGGGGTATACAATGAGCAGTTCTTC. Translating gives CASSPGAGVYNEQFF.

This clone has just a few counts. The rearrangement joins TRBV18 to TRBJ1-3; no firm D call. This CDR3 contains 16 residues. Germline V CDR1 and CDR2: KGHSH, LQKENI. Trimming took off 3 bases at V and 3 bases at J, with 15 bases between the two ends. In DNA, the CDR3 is TGTGCCAGCTCACCCCCCTCTGGGAGCGTTGGAAACACCATATATTTT. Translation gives CASSPPSGSVGNTIYF. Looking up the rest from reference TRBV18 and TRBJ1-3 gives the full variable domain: NAGVMQNPRHLVRRRGQEARLRCSPMKGHSHVYWYRQLPEEGLKFMVYLQKENIIDESGMPKERFSAEFPKEGPSILRIQQVVRGDSAAYFCASSPPSGSVGNTIYFGEGSWLTVV.

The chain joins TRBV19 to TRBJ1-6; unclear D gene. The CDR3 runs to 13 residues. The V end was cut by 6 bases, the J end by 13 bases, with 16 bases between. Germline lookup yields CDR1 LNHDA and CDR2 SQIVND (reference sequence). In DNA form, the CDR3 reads TGTGCCAGTAGCGCCCGGGAGGGTGGGCCCCTCCACTTT. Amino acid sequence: CASSAREGGPLHF.

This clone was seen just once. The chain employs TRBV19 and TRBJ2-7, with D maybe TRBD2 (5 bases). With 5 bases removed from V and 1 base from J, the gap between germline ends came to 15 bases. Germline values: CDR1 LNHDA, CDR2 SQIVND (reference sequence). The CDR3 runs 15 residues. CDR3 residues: CASSDPSRGSYEQYF. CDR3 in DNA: TGTGCCAGTAGTGACCCTTCACGGGGTTCCTACGAGCAGTACTTC.

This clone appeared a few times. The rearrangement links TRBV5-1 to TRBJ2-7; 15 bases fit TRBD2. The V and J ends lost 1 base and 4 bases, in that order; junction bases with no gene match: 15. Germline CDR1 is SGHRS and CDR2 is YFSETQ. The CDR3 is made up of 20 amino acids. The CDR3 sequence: CASSLMTPGLAGGLVYEQYF. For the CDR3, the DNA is TGCGCCAGCAGCTTGATGACTCCGGGACTAGCGGGAGGATTGGTATACGAGCAGTACTTC.

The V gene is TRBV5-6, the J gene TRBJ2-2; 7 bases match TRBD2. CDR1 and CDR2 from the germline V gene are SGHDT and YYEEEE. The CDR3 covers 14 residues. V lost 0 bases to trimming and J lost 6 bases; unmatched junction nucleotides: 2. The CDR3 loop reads CASSLGLASGELFF. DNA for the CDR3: TGTGCCAGCAGCTTGGGACTAGCATCCGGGGAGCTGTTTTTT.

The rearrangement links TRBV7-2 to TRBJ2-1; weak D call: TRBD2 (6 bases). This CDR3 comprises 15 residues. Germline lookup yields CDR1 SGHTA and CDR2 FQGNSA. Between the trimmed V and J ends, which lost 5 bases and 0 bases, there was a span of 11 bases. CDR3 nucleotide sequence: TGTGCCAGCAGCATCGTAGCGGTCTCCTACAATGAGCAGTTCTTC. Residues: CASSIVAVSYNEQFF.

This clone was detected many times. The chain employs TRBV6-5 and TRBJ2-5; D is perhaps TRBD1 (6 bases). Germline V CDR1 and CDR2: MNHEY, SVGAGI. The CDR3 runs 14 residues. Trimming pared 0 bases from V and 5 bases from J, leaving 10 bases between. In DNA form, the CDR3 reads TGTGCCAGCAGTTACTCTGGGGGCAGGGAGACCCAGTACTTC. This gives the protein CASSYSGGRETQYF.

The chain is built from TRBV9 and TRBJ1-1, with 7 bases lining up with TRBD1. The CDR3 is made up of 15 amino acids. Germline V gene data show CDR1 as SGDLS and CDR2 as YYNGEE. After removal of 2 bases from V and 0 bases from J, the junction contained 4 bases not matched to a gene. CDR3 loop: CASSVEDRVNTEAFF. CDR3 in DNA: TGTGCCAGCAGCGTCGAAGACAGGGTGAACACTGAAGCTTTCTTT.

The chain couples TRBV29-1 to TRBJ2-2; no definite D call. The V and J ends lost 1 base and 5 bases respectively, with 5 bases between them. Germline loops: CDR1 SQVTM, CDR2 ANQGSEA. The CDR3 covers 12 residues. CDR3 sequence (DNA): TGCAGCGTTGAAGGAGTGACCGGGGAGCTGTTTTTT. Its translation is CSVEGVTGELFF.

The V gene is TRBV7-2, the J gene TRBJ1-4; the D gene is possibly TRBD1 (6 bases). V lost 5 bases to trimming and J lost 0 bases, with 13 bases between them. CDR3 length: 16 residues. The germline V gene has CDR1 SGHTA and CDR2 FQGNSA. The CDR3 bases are TGTGCCAGCAGCGAAACCGGGACACCAACTAATGAAAAACTGTTTTTT. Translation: CASSETGTPTNEKLFF. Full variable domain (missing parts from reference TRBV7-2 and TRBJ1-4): GAGVSQSPSNKVTEKGKDVELRCDPISGHTALYWYRQSLGQGLEFLIYFQGNSAPDKSGLPSDRFSAERTGGSVSTLTIQRTQQEDSAVYLCASSETGTPTNEKLFFGSGTQLSVL.

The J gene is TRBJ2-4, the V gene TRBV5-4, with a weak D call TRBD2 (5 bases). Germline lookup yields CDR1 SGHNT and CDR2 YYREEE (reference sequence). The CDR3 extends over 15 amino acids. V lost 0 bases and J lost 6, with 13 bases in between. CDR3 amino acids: CASSLDRGSGNIQYF. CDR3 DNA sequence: TGTGCCAGCAGCTTGGATCGGGGATCGGGAAACATTCAGTACTTC.

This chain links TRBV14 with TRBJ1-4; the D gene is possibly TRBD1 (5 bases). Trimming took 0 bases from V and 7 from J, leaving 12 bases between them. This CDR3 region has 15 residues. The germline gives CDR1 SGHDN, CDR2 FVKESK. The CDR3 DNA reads TGTGCCAGCAGCCAAGAGGGGGGTCGTGGTGAAAAACTGTTTTTT. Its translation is CASSQEGGRGEKLFF.

The CDR3: CASRFSRSNEKLFF. The CDR3 nucleotides are TGTGCCAGTAGGTTTAGTCGGAGTAATGAAAAACTGTTTTTT. This rearrangement joins TRBV19 to TRBJ1-4; no definite D call. Between the trimmed V and J ends, which lost 6 bases and 4 bases, there was a span of 12 bases. There are 14 residues in the CDR3. Germline assignment: CDR1 LNHDA and CDR2 SQIVND (reference sequence).

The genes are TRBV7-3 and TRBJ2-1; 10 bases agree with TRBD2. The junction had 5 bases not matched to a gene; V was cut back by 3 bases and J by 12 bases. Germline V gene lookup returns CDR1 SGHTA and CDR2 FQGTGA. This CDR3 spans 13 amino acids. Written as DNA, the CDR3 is TGTGCCAGCAGCTTCTCCGGACTAGCGGCGCAGTTCTTC. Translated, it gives CASSFSGLAAQFF.

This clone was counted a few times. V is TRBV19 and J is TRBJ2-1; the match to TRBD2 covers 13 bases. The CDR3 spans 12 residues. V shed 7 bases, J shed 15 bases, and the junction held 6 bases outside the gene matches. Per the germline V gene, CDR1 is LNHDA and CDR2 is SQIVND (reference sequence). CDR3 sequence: CASILAGGHPFF. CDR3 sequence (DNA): TGTGCCAGTATACTAGCGGGAGGGCATCCGTTCTTC. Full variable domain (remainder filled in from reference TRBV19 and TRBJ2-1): DGGITQSPKYLFRKEGQNVTLSCEQNLNHDAMYWYRQDPGQGLRLIYYSQIVNDFQKGDIAEGYSVSREKKESFPLTVTSAQKNPTAFYLCASILAGGHPFFGPGTRLTVL.

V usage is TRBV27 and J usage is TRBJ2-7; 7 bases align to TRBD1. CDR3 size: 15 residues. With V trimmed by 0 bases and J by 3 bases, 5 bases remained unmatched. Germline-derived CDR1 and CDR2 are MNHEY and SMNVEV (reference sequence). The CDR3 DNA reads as TGTGCCAGCAGTTTATCGGGAGACAGGGTCTACGAGCAGTACTTC. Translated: CASSLSGDRVYEQYF.

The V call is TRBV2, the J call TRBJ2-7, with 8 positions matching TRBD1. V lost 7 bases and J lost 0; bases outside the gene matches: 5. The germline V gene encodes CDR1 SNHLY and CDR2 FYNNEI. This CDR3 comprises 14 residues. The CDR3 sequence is CASTTGQVSYEQYF. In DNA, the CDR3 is TGTGCCAGCACCACGGGACAGGTCTCCTACGAGCAGTACTTC.

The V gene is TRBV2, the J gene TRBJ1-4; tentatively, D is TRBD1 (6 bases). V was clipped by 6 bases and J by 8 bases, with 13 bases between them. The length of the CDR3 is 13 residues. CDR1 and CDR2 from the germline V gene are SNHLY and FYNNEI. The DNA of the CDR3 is TGTGCCAGCAGCTCCGGACAGAGGGAAAAACTGTTTTTT. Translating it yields CASSSGQREKLFF.

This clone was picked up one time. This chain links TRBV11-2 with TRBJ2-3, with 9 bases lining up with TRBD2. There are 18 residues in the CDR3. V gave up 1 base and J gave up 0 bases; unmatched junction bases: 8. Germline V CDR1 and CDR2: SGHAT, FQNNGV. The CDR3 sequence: CASSLGASGTLSTDTQYF. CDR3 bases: TGTGCCAGCAGCTTAGGAGCTAGCGGGACCCTTAGCACAGATACGCAGTATTTT.